This T cell receptor beta chain appears in the sequencing data of a study of tumor-infiltrating lymphocytes in primary liver carcinoma. In the study overall: Each of the growths was stage T1-T3 N0M0, extending roughly 4.2 to 11 cm across.

Researchers generated TCR beta cDNA from roughly 500 ng of total RNA, relying on a constant-region primer. Investigators got TCR beta libraries out of three nested multiplex PCR rounds, done with slightly modified ARM-PCR. TRBV1-TRBV30 forward primers paired with a C-beta reverse primer were used in the first two PCR rounds, which ran 9 to 10 cycles each. In TCRdb, the multiplex PCR reads were re-called with MiXCR into one record per CDR3 protein. Among 80,000 or so distinct CDR3 sequences listed, approximately 62% were seen once. With regard to this clonotype: This may arise from a read error, as a much more abundant clone is one base away. The final CDR3 position lacks the conserved phenylalanine or tryptophan, pointing to a likely read error.

There are 15 residues in the CDR3. Germline assignment: CDR1 SEHNR and CDR2 FQNEAQ (reference sequence). Between the trimmed V and J ends, which lost 2 bases and 2 bases, there was a span of 11 bases. Unsorted bulk tissue, roughly 19-33 mg of it, served as the source for co-extraction of RNA and DNA. Those sampled were patients whose primary liver carcinoma was treated by surgical resection. The chain employs TRBV7-9 and TRBJ2-3; D ambiguous. The TCR originated in a man aged 40-49 years with primary liver carcinoma and hepatitis B virus infection. The sequencing sample was made of tumor-adjacent normal liver tissue. The CDR3 protein is CASSLYTESTDTQYY. CDR3 DNA sequence: TGTGCCAGCAGCTTATACACGGAGTCCACAGATACGCAGTATTAT.